These 9 T cell receptor beta chains share one sample of origin, sequenced in a study of T-cell memory formation after mild COVID-19. TCRdb itself ran the 5' RACE reads through MiXCR, one entry per CDR3 protein. Of 360,000 or so distinct CDR3 sequences listed, around 27% were seen once; the top ten hold roughly 14%. Sequencing used PBMCs or a T cell subset sorted from them (not recorded which). The receptor set was obtained from an adult woman who had mild COVID-19 (a few samples of this study predate the infection). Cell type and time point are not known.

This clonotype was seen a handful of times. The chain couples TRBV7-8 to TRBJ1-1; D might be TRBD1 (5 bases). The CDR3 length is 17 residues. Germline V gene lookup returns CDR1 SGHVS and CDR2 FQNEAQ. V was cut by 3 bases and J by 0 bases, with 17 bases left in between. CDR3: CASSLGFRGALNTEAFF. The CDR3 nucleotides are TGTGCCAGCAGCTTGGGGTTTCGTGGGGCCTTGAACACTGAAGCTTTCTTT.

Only a few counts were recorded for this clonotype. The V and J genes are TRBV4-3 and TRBJ1-1; D is unresolved. The germline V and J ends were trimmed by 1 base and 6 bases, with 15 bases remaining between them. The CDR3 extends over 15 amino acids. Looked up from germline, CDR1 is LGHNA and CDR2 is YSLEER. Here the CDR3 reads CASSQVWSSDSEAFF. The CDR3 DNA reads as TGCGCCAGCAGCCAAGTCTGGTCCTCGGATTCTGAAGCTTTCTTT.

This clonotype was counted only a few times. This rearrangement joins TRBV5-1 to TRBJ1-1; 9 bases line up with TRBD1. CDR1 SGHRS and CDR2 YFSETQ come from the germline V gene. The length of the CDR3 is 17 residues. The J segment lost 0 bases and the V segment lost 4 bases, leaving 10 bases of the junction unmatched. CDR3 sequence: CASSRNRGHKMNTEAFF. The CDR3 DNA follows: TGCGCCAGCAGCAGAAACAGGGGGCACAAGATGAACACTGAAGCTTTCTTT.

The rearrangement links TRBV12-3 or TRBV12-4 to TRBJ2-7; D not certain. The V end was cut by 5 bases, the J end by 0 bases, with 14 bases between. The CDR3 length is 15 residues. The CDR3 sequence is CASSPTDGSSYEQYF. DNA of the CDR3: TGTGCCAGCAGTCCGACTGACGGTAGCTCCTACGAGCAGTACTTC.

The V gene is TRBV20-1, the J gene TRBJ2-2; perhaps TRBD1 as D (5 bases). V lost 6 bases to trimming and J lost 1 base, with 18 bases between them. The CDR3 runs 16 residues. Germline V gene sequence: CDR1 DFQATT, CDR2 SNEGSKA (reference sequence). The CDR3 region is CSARVFGRENTGELFF. The DNA for the CDR3 is TGCAGTGCCCGAGTTTTCGGCAGGGAGAACACCGGGGAGCTGTTTTTT.

In this sample, this clonotype turned up a few times. The V call is TRBV20-1, the J call TRBJ2-3; 9 positions agree with TRBD1. The CDR3 contains 14 residues. V shed 4 bases, J shed 1 base, and the junction held 3 bases outside the gene matches. Germline-derived CDR1 and CDR2 are DFQATT and SNEGSKA (reference sequence). The CDR3 DNA sequence: TGCAGTGCTACGGGGACAGGGCGCACAGATACGCAGTATTTT. Translated: CSATGTGRTDTQYF.

This clonotype was seen only a few times. The chain employs TRBV5-1 and TRBJ2-1, with D possibly TRBD2 on 6 matching bases. This CDR3 is built from 15 residues. Germline assignment: CDR1 SGHRS and CDR2 YFSETQ. V was pared by 4 bases and J by 6 bases, with 17 bases between. CDR3 in amino acids: CASSLGTDGANEQFF. CDR3 sequence (DNA): TGCGCCAGCAGCCTTGGGACTGACGGAGCCAATGAGCAGTTCTTC.

V usage is TRBV12-3 or TRBV12-4 and J usage is TRBJ2-2; 7 bases line up with TRBD2. This CDR3 is 16 amino acids long. V shed 3 bases, J shed 1 base, and the junction held 5 bases outside the gene matches. DNA of the CDR3: TGTGCCAGCAGTTTCACTCGGGAGGTGAACACCGGGGAGCTGTTTTTT. Residues: CASSFTREVNTGELFF.

J is TRBJ2-7 and V is TRBV12-3 or TRBV12-4; tentative D call: TRBD1 (7 bases). V was cut by 6 bases and J by 4 bases, with 16 bases left in between. The CDR3 extends over 14 amino acids. CDR3 amino acids: CASSRGAGVYEQYF. The CDR3 nucleotides are TGTGCCAGCAGCAGGGGGGCAGGGGTATACGAGCAGTACTTC.